This T cell receptor (beta chain) was recorded in a study of blood T cells in healthy people across ages (dated by TCRdb to between 2014 and 2016). In terms of the full investigation: In model experiments, roughly one uniquely barcoded TCR beta cDNA molecule per two T cells was captured by template switching. The study measured age-related changes in TCR beta repertoire diversity using deep sequencing normalized with unique cDNA molecular identifiers. The donors were split into four age groups: young (average around 15 years), middle-aged (39), aged (62) and long-lived (approximately 80). To avoid experimental bias, donors of different ages were spread randomly across the sequencing lanes. For two donors (one aged 18 to 30 and one aged 80 or older), the study analyzed two additional independent replicas of 1 million unique cDNA reads from the same blood draw.

This clonotype has just a few counts. Its antigen has not been determined. No base qualities exist here, and no much larger clone lies one base off it. The library relied on 5' RACE. Sequencing was performed on an Illumina HiSeq 2500. A second roughly 6 to 12 cycle PCR used a sample-barcoded 5' primer and a J-beta primer mix. Each TCR beta cDNA molecule received a unique molecular identifier from a template-switch 5' adaptor carrying 12 random nucleotides. Each sample yielded at least 2.5 million CDR3-containing paired-end reads. First-strand cDNA synthesis was performed from all RNA using the Mint cDNA synthesis kit, with priming by a TRBC-specific oligonucleotide. All cDNA was treated with uracil-DNA glycosylase and then went through a first 18-cycle PCR with the universal primers M1SS and BC2_uni_R. The paper's processing steps were these. For normalization, 1 million high-quality reads were randomly selected from each sample, with every read carrying a distinct molecular identifier. Reads with shared molecular identifiers were discarded instead of being binned into consensus sequences. MiTCR, with a Q25 quality threshold and the strictest error-elimination algorithm, was used for CDR3 identification, clonotype clustering and error correction. A nonparametric unseen species model with Euler transformation was used to estimate a lower bound on total TCR beta diversity. The raw public reads went through TCRdb reprocessing: fastp at Q25, MiXCR clone calling, in-frame beta chains kept. CDR3 protein duplicates are merged, each entry listing the most common genes and DNA. TCRdb's processing, not the authors', yielded these V and J calls. Counted in this sample were 1.4 million or so distinct CDR3 sequences; about 42% of them appeared once. Roughly 3.7% of the sample lies in the top ten.

General study outcomes and caveats: Because the CMV infection status of the donors was unknown, age-related changes in expanded clonotypes may potentially have been confounded. Conclusive comparison of naive and antigen-experienced compartments was prevented by the profiling of bulk unsorted PBMCs. Estimates of total diversity from one million sequenced T cells were regarded as lower bounds and underestimates. As age increased, observed TCR beta diversity per million T cells dropped in a roughly linear way, and a significant reduction was already evident by age 40. There was a strong correlation between observed TCR beta diversity and the percentage of naive T cells measured by flow cytometry. Compared with the aged group, the long-lived group had more naive CD4+ T cells, fewer expanded clones and increased TCR diversity, a pattern suggesting age selection.

Systemically healthy Caucasian individuals from Russia, roughly 40 in total and aged roughly 6 to 100 years, were included as donors. Around 9.8 milliliters of peripheral blood were collected from each donor into EDTA-treated Vacutainer tubes. PBMCs were isolated by Ficoll-Paque density-gradient centrifugation, with at least 7 million obtained per sample. Trizol reagent was used to extract total RNA from PBMCs, with at least 5.5 micrograms per sample. For every donor, an aliquot of PBMCs went through flow cytometry to measure the percentages of naive CD45RAhigh/CD27high T cells. Sequenced sample: blood. This TCR was sampled from a woman aged 18-29 years in good health.

This receptor has the CDR3 CASSQTGSPEAFF. The DNA reads as follows: TGTGCCAGCAGTCAAACAGGGAGCCCTGAAGCTTTCTTT. In this chain, TRBV12-3 or TRBV12-4 is recombined with TRBJ1-1; D gene: possibly TRBD1, on 6 matching bases. Including the terminal cysteine and phenylalanine, the CDR3 comprises 13 residues. The entry retains the CDR3 DNA only, 39 bases that are in frame from base 1. The junction shows trimming of 5 bases on V and 6 bases on J, plus 13 bases between the germline ends.